This TCR beta chain was captured in a study of identical twins. This clonotype was picked up many times. TCRdb processed the 5' RACE reads anew with MiXCR; each CDR3 protein has one entry. The data contain approximately 220,000 distinct CDR3 sequences, around 8.1% of them seen just once; the ten biggest clones take up more than 1.5%. The data also belong to a second study, concerning yellow fever vaccine responses in identical twins.

The receptor was derived from a woman younger than 35 in good health. The specimen sequenced was memory (CD45RO+) T cells sorted from blood.

The CDR3 reads CASSLGSGWQYEQYF. CDR3 coding DNA: TGTGCCAGCAGTTTAGGGTCGGGTTGGCAGTACGAGCAGTACTTC. The chain recombines TRBV27 with TRBJ2-7; D unresolved. Deletions cut 2 bases from V and 4 bases from J, with 15 bases between. The germline V gene has CDR1 MNHEY and CDR2 SMNVEV (reference sequence). This CDR3 is 15 amino acids long.